This T cell receptor beta chain was sequenced for a study of blood T cells in healthy people across ages. Study-level results: Comparison with aged donors showed that long-lived donors had more naive CD4+ cells and higher diversity.

Concerning this clonotype itself: Its antigen remains unknown.

For the second PCR, which ran for about 6 to 12 cycles, a sample-barcoded 5' primer and a J-beta primer mix were used. Carrying 12 random nucleotides, a template-switch adaptor labeled each individual cDNA molecule. TCRdb reprocessed the 5' RACE reads with MiXCR, giving one entry per CDR3 protein. Of hundreds of thousands of distinct CDR3 sequences listed, 58% were seen once; the top ten hold roughly 22%. Germline CDR1 reads DFQATT; CDR2 reads SNEGSKA (reference sequence). The CDR3 is 16 amino acids. The V and J ends lost 0 bases and 8 bases, in that order; junction bases with no gene match: 9. The clonotype comes from a man aged 25 to 40 in good health. Sequencing was carried out using blood. This chain joins TRBV20-1 and TRBJ2-1, with 11 bases matching TRBD2. The DNA of the CDR3 is TGCAGTGCTAGAGACCCGCCTAGCGGGAGGTTCGATGAGCAGTTCTTC. Translated, it gives CSARDPPSGRFDEQFF.